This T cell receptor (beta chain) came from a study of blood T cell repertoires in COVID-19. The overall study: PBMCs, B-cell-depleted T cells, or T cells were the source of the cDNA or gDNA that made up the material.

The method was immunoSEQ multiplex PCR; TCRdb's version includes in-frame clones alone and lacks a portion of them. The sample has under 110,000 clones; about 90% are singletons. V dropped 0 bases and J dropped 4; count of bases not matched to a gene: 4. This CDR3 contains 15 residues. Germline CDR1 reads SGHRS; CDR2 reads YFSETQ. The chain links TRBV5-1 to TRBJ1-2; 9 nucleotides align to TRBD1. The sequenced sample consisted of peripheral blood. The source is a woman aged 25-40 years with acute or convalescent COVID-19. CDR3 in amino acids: CASSLGQGVSYGYTF. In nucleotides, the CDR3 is TGCGCCAGCAGCTTGGGACAGGGGGTTAGCTATGGCTACACCTTC.